The rows below give T cell receptor beta chains drawn from one sample of a study of blood T cell repertoires in COVID-19. The table came from immunoSEQ multiplex PCR; TCRdb's copy has only in-frame clones and leaves some out. The profile shows about 62,000 clones, 80% to 95% of them singletons. The material sequenced was peripheral blood. The source of these receptors is a human donor in a cohort sampled during active COVID-19. CDR3s include the opening cysteine and the closing phenylalanine or tryptophan. The D gene is left open where the match is weak.

J | V | D | CDR3 | DNA
TRBJ1-1 | TRBV9 | TRBD1 | CASSSEDRGNTEAFF | TGTGCCAGCAGCTCAGAGGACAGGGGGAACACTGAAGCTTTCTTT
TRBJ1-1 | TRBV11-2 | NA | CASRRQGNTEAFF | TGTGCCAGCAGGAGGCAGGGGAACACTGAAGCTTTCTTT
TRBJ2-3 | TRBV5-1 | NA | CASSLTRGIGTDTQYF | TGCGCCAGCAGCTTGACCCGGGGGATAGGCACAGATACGCAGTATTTT
TRBJ1-1 | TRBV12-5 | NA | CASGPIQENTEAFF | TGTGCTAGTGGTCCGATACAGGAGAACACTGAAGCTTTCTTT
TRBJ1-6 | TRBV3-1/TRBV3-2 | TRBD1 | CASTRRDSGWGSPLHF | TGTGCCAGCACCCGCAGGGACAGTGGATGGGGGTCACCCCTCCACTTT
TRBJ1-2 | TRBV5-5 | TRBD1 | CASSWTGSNYGYTF | TGTGCCAGCAGCTGGACAGGGAGCAACTATGGCTACACCTTC
TRBJ1-1 | TRBV5-6 | NA | CASSLEAALITEAFF | TGTGCCAGCAGCTTGGAGGCGGCGCTTATAACTGAAGCTTTCTTT
TRBJ2-2 | TRBV7-3 | NA | CASSFRQMNTGELFF | TGTGCCAGCAGCTTCCGTCAGATGAACACCGGGGAGCTGTTTTTT
TRBJ2-1 | TRBV6-2/TRBV6-3 | NA | CASSPRGVGGNEQFF | TGTGCCAGCAGCCCCCGCGGCGTAGGAGGCAATGAGCAGTTCTTC
TRBJ2-7 | TRBV5-5 | TRBD2 | CASSFGSGDYEQYF | TGTGCCAGCAGCTTTGGTAGCGGGGACTACGAGCAGTACTTC